The 18 T cell receptor beta chains given below trace back to one sample, sequenced in a study of beta chain features in type 1 diabetes. Notes on the study in general: All four CD4+ subsets of Type 1 diabetes patients contained TCRB CDR3s that were moderately but significantly shorter.

These receptors are not linked to any known antigen. Reverse transcription of all isolated RNA meant that expressed TCRB transcripts were sequenced. TCRdb's copy holds only in-frame clones and misses some; the assay was immunoSEQ multiplex PCR. The sample gives 100,000 to 150,000 clones, approximately 16% of which show up once; less than 3% is in the top ten. The sequenced sample was central memory CD4+ T cells from blood. These receptors came from a man aged 25 to 40 with type 1 diabetes.

This clone turned up a few times. This chain joins TRBV10-3 and TRBJ2-7, with TRBD1 matching 7 bases. Trimming at V came to 6 bases and at J to 0 bases, leaving 5 bases not matched to a gene. Germline assignment: CDR1 ENHRY and CDR2 SYGVKD. CDR3 size: 14 residues. DNA of the CDR3: TGTGCCATCAGCCGGGACAGCAGCTCCTACGAGCAGTACTTC. This gives the protein CAISRDSSSYEQYF.

V usage is TRBV6-5 and J usage is TRBJ1-6; D gene uncertain. The CDR3 sequence is 13 residues long. The V and J ends lost 0 bases and 8 bases respectively, with 5 bases between them. Per the germline V gene, CDR1 is MNHEY and CDR2 is SVGAGI. The CDR3 reads CASSYSTDSPLHF. The DNA for the CDR3 is TGTGCCAGCAGTTACTCGACCGATTCACCCCTCCACTTT.

The chain has TRBV29-1 and TRBJ2-1, with TRBD1 identical over 7 bases. CDR3 length: 12 amino acids. V lost 6 bases to trimming and J lost 7 bases; unmatched junction nucleotides: 6. Germline lookup yields CDR1 SQVTM and CDR2 ANQGSEA. The CDR3 region has the DNA TGCAGCGTATCAGCACAGGGGAATGAGCAGTTCTTC. Encoded protein: CSVSAQGNEQFF.

This clone was detected a few times. This sequence joins TRBV7-2 and TRBJ2-1, with D maybe TRBD2 (6 bases). The ends were cut back, 7 bases at V and 4 bases at J, with 17 bases in the middle. The length of the CDR3 is 15 residues. Germline loops: CDR1 SGHTA, CDR2 FQGNSA. The CDR3 DNA sequence: TGTGCCAGCATTCCCGGGTTAGCGGTGTACAATGAGCAGTTCTTC. Its protein product is CASIPGLAVYNEQFF.

This clone showed up many times. CDR3 sequence reads: CASSFRASTDTQYF. The CDR3 DNA is TGTGCCAGCAGCTTTAGGGCTAGCACAGATACGCAGTATTTT. The chain combines TRBV7-9 with TRBJ2-3; D is ambiguous. The CDR3 is 14 residues long. The V end lost 3 bases, the J end lost 0 bases, and 7 bases lay between the germline ends. Germline V gene lookup returns CDR1 SEHNR and CDR2 FQNEAQ (reference sequence).

The rearrangement links TRBV9 to TRBJ2-7, with unresolved D. CDR1 is SGDLS, CDR2 YYNGEE, per germline. This CDR3 spans 15 amino acids. V was clipped by 0 bases and J by 6 bases, with 16 bases between them. Written as DNA, the CDR3 is TGTGCCAGCAGCGTAGGTCCCCAGTCACGTGGCGAGCAGTACTTC. Protein: CASSVGPQSRGEQYF.

This clone was seen a handful of times. J is TRBJ2-7 and V is TRBV20-1, with D uncertain. The length of the CDR3 is 10 residues. V lost 1 base and J lost 4, with 2 bases in between. The germline V gene has CDR1 DFQATT and CDR2 SNEGSKA (reference sequence). This CDR3 is CSARVYEQYF. CDR3 sequence (DNA): TGCAGTGCTAGAGTTTACGAGCAGTACTTC.

This clone was seen a handful of times. This chain connects TRBV7-2 to TRBJ2-7; weak D call: TRBD2 (5 bases). The germline CDR1 and CDR2 sequences are SGHTA and FQGNSA. Trimming cost V 5 bases and J 2 bases, with 7 bases left between them. CDR3 size: 12 residues. This CDR3 reads CASSPGAYEQYF. Written as DNA, the CDR3 is TGTGCCAGCAGCCCCGGGGCCTACGAGCAGTACTTC. Full variable domain (rest looked up from reference TRBV7-2 and TRBJ2-7): GAGVSQSPSNKVTEKGKDVELRCDPISGHTALYWYRQSLGQGLEFLIYFQGNSAPDKSGLPSDRFSAERTGGSVSTLTIQRTQQEDSAVYLCASSPGAYEQYFGPGTRLTVT.

This clone has only a few counts. The chain is built from TRBV5-6 and TRBJ1-6; D perhaps matches TRBD1 (5 bases). Per the germline V gene, CDR1 is SGHDT and CDR2 is YYEEEE. The CDR3 contains 19 residues. Trimming pared 0 bases from V and 0 bases from J, leaving 16 bases between. CDR3 nucleotides: TGTGCCAGCAGCTTGGGAGGGGCAGGCCGGAGCTCCTATAATTCACCCCTCCACTTT. This sequence encodes CASSLGGAGRSSYNSPLHF.

This clone was seen more than once but under ten times. This chain connects TRBV7-9 to TRBJ2-1, with a weak D call TRBD2 (6 bases). The V gene's germline CDR1 is SEHNR and CDR2 FQNEAQ (reference sequence). The CDR3 sequence is 14 residues long. V was pared by 5 bases and J by 7 bases, with 15 bases between. This chain's CDR3 is CASSPHSGRNEQFF. The CDR3 DNA follows: TGTGCCAGCAGCCCTCACAGTGGGAGGAATGAGCAGTTCTTC.

This clone was seen only a few times. The V gene is TRBV5-1, the J gene TRBJ2-3; D might be TRBD1 (5 bases). CDR1 is SGHRS, CDR2 YFSETQ, per germline. Trimming shortened V by 4 bases and J by 2 bases, and 11 bases separated the two germline ends. CDR3 length: 14 residues. CDR3 sequence reads: CASSPPGATDTQYF. CDR3 nucleotide sequence: TGCGCCAGCAGCCCTCCTGGGGCCACAGATACGCAGTATTTT.

This clone was seen more than once but under ten times. This sequence joins TRBV2 and TRBJ1-5; D uncertain. The CDR3 loop spans 15 amino acids. The V gene's germline CDR1 is SNHLY and CDR2 FYNNEI. V lost 5 bases to trimming and J lost 5 bases, with 16 bases between them. CDR3 protein: CASSSPGMKDQPQHF. CDR3 bases: TGTGCCAGCAGTTCACCAGGTATGAAGGATCAGCCCCAGCATTTT. Full variable domain (missing parts from reference TRBV2 and TRBJ1-5): EPEVTQTPSHQVTQMGQEVILRCVPISNHLYFYWYRQILGQKVEFLVSFYNNEISEKSEIFDDQFSVERPDGSNFTLKIRSTKLEDSAMYFCASSSPGMKDQPQHFGDGTRLSIL.

In this sample, this clone is medium-sized. This chain joins TRBV7-9 and TRBJ1-3, with 8 bases matching TRBD1. The CDR3 loop spans 18 amino acids. The germline gives CDR1 SEHNR, CDR2 FQNEAQ (reference sequence). The V and J ends lost 0 bases and 2 bases, in that order; junction bases with no gene match: 9. The CDR3 sequence is CASSLALHRGIPGNTIYF. CDR3 nucleotide sequence: TGTGCCAGCAGCTTAGCTCTGCACAGGGGGATCCCTGGAAACACCATATATTTT.

In its sample, this clone was seen many times. The genes are TRBV30 and TRBJ1-1; D is possibly TRBD1 (6 bases). CDR3 size: 10 residues. V lost 5 bases and J lost 11, with 12 bases in between. Germline V CDR1 and CDR2: GTSNPN, SVGIG (reference sequence). CDR3 DNA sequence: TGTGCCTGGGATGCTACAGGGGCTTTCTTT. This translates into CAWDATGAFF.

V and J are TRBV7-2 and TRBJ2-7; no firm D call. This CDR3 spans 13 amino acids. V lost 3 bases, J lost 0 bases, and 6 bases lay in between. Germline V gene sequence: CDR1 SGHTA, CDR2 FQGNSA. As DNA, the CDR3 is TGTGCCAGCAGCTTGACGTACTCCTACGAGCAGTACTTC. It translates to CASSLTYSYEQYF.

The rearrangement links TRBV10-3 to TRBJ2-3, with 11 bases fitting TRBD2. The CDR3 contains 15 residues. V shed 8 bases and J 0 bases; nucleotides not matched to a gene: 4. Per germline, CDR1 ENHRY and CDR2 SYGVKD. Here the CDR3 DNA reads TGTGCCATCGGTGGGACTAGCGGTAGCACAGATACGCAGTATTTT. It translates to CAIGGTSGSTDTQYF.

This clone was seen a few times. The chain recombines TRBV30 with TRBJ1-4; no reliable D call. In germline, CDR1 is GTSNPN, CDR2 SVGIG (reference sequence). This CDR3 spans 11 amino acids. V gave up 4 bases and J gave up 8 bases, with 8 bases separating them. The CDR3 loop is CAWKSNEKLFF. Written as DNA, the CDR3 is TGTGCCTGGAAAAGTAACGAAAAACTGTTTTTT.

The rearrangement joins TRBV11-2 to TRBJ2-5; 9 nucleotides align to TRBD2. J lost 5 bases, V lost 5 bases, and 3 bases had no gene match. This CDR3 is 13 amino acids long. CDR1 is SGHAT and CDR2 is FQNNGV in the germline V gene. In DNA form, the CDR3 reads TGTGCCAGCAGCCCCCTAGCGGGGGAGACCCAGTACTTC. It codes for CASSPLAGETQYF.